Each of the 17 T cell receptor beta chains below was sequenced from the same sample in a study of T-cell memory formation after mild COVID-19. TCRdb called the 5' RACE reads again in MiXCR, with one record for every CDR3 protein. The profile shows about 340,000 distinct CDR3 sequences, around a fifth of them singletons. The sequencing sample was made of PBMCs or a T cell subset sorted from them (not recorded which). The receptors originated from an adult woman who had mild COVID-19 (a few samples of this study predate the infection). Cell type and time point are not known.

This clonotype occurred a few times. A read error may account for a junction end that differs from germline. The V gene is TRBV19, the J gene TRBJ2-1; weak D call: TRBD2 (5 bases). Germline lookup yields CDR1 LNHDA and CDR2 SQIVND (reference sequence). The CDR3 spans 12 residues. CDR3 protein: CASSIPGNEQFF. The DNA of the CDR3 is TGTGCCAGCAGTATACCGGGGAATGAGCAGTTCTTC.

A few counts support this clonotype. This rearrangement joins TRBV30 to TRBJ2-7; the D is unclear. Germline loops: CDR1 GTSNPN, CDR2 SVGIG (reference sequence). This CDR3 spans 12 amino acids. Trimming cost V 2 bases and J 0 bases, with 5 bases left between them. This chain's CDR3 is CAWSNPSYEQYF. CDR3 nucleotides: TGTGCCTGGAGTAACCCCTCCTACGAGCAGTACTTC. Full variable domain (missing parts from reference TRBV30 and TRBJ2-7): SQTIHQWPATLVQPVGSPLSLECTVEGTSNPNLYWYRQAAGRGLQLLFYSVGIGQISSEVPQNLSASRPQDRQFILSSKKLLLSDSGFYLCAWSNPSYEQYFGPGTRLTVT.

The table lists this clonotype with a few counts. The CDR3 DNA reads TGCAGTGCCGATACAGGGGGCTCGAACACCGGGGAGCTGTTTTTT. Amino acid sequence: CSADTGGSNTGELFF. The chain recombines TRBV20-1 with TRBJ2-2; 9 nucleotides match TRBD1. V lost 6 bases, J lost 0 bases, and 5 bases stayed unmatched. Germline CDR1 reads DFQATT; CDR2 reads SNEGSKA (reference sequence). The CDR3 spans 15 residues.

The CDR3 nucleotides are TGTGCCAGCACCCCGGGACAGTCATTTATGAACACTGAAGCTTTCTTT. Translated, it gives CASTPGQSFMNTEAFF. This rearrangement joins TRBV7-2 to TRBJ1-1; 7 bases agree with TRBD1. This CDR3 is 16 amino acids long. Germline values: CDR1 SGHTA, CDR2 FQGNSA. Germline trimming cut 7 bases from V and 0 bases from J; bases unmatched to any gene: 11.

For the CDR3, the DNA is TGCAGTGCTAGAGTAGGGGGCGCCTATAATTCACCCCTCCACTTT. Protein: CSARVGGAYNSPLHF. The chain is built from TRBV20-1 and TRBJ1-6, with TRBD1 matching over 7 bases. There are 15 residues in the CDR3. Germline CDR1 and CDR2: DFQATT and SNEGSKA (reference sequence). Germline trimming cut 1 base from V and 2 bases from J; bases unmatched to any gene: 2.

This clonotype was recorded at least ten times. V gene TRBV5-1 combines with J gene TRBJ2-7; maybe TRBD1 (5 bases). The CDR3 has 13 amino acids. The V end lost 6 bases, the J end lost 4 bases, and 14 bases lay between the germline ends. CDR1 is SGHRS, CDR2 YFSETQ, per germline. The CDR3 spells CASMDGAGYEQYF. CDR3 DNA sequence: TGCGCCAGCATGGATGGGGCAGGGTACGAGCAGTACTTC.

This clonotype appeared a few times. CDR3 in amino acids: CAWSVGQSYEQYF. The CDR3 coding sequence is TGTGCCTGGAGTGTGGGACAGTCCTACGAGCAGTACTTC. J is TRBJ2-7 and V is TRBV30, with TRBD1 matching 7 bases. The CDR3 is 13 amino acids. Germline V gives CDR1 GTSNPN, CDR2 SVGIG (reference sequence). V shed 0 bases, J shed 1 base, and the junction held 0 bases outside the gene matches.

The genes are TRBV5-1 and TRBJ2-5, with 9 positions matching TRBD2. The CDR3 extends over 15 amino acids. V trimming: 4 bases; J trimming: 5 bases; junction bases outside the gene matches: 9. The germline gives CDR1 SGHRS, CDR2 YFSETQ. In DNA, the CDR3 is TGCGCCAGCAGCAAAAATAGCGGGAGCTTTGAGACCCAGTACTTC. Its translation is CASSKNSGSFETQYF.

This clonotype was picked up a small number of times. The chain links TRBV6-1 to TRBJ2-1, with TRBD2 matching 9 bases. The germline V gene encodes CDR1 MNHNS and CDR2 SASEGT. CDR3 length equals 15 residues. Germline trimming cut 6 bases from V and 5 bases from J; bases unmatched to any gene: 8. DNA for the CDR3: TGTGCCAGCAGGGGTGGACTAGCGCCAAACAATGAGCAGTTCTTC. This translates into CASRGGLAPNNEQFF.

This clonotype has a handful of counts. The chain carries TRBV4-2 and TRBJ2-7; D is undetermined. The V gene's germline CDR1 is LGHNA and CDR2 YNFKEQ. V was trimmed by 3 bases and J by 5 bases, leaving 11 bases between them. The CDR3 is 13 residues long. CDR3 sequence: CASSHGRENEQYF. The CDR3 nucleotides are TGTGCCAGCAGCCATGGTAGGGAAAACGAGCAGTACTTC.

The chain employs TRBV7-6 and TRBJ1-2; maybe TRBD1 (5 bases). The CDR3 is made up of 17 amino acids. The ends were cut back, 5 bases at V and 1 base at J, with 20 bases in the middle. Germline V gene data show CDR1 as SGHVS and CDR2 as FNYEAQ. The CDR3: CASSPGTMGPFNYGYTF. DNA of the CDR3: TGTGCCAGCAGCCCAGGAACTATGGGACCATTTAACTATGGCTACACCTTC.

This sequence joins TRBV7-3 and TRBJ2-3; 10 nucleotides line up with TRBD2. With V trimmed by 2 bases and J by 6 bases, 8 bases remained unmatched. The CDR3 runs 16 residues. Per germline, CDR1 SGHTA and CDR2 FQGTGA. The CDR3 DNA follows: TGTGCCAGCAGCTTAGGTAGCGGGGGGTTCTCTGATACGCAGTATTTT. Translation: CASSLGSGGFSDTQYF.

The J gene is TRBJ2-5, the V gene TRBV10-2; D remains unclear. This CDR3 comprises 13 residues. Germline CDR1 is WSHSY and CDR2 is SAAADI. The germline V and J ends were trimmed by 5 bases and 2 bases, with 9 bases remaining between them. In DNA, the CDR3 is TGCGCCAGCAGTCGGTCCAGACAAGAGACCCAGTACTTC. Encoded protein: CASSRSRQETQYF.

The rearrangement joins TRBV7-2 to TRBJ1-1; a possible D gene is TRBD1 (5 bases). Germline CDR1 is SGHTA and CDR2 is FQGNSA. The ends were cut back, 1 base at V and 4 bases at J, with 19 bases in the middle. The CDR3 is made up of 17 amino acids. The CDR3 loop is CASSLVGGVGGITEAFF. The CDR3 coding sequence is TGTGCCAGCAGCTTAGTCGGGGGTGTCGGAGGAATCACTGAAGCTTTCTTT.

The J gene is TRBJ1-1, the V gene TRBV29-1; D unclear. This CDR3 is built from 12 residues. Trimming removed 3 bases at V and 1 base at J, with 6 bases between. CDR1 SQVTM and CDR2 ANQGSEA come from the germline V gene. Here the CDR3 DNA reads TGCAGCGTTGAGTACAGGAACACTGAAGCTTTCTTT. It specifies CSVEYRNTEAFF.

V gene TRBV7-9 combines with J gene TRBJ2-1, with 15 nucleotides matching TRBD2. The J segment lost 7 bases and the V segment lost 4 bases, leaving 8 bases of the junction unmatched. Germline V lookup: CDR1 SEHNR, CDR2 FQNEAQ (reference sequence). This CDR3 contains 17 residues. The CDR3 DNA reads TGTGCCAGCAGCTACGGACTAGCGGGGGGGCCGGAAAATGAGCAGTTCTTC. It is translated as CASSYGLAGGPENEQFF.

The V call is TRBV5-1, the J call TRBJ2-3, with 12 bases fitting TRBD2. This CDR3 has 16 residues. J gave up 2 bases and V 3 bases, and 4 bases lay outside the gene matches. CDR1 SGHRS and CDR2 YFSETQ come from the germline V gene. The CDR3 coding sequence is TGCGCCAGCAGCTCGGGACTAGCGGGCATCACAGATACGCAGTATTTT. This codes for CASSSGLAGITDTQYF.